These 9 T cell receptor beta chains were all obtained from the same sample, sequenced in a study of T cell changes during pregnancy in multiple sclerosis. Repertoires were generated with immunoSEQ multiplex PCR, while TCRdb's copy carries only in-frame clones and drops some. The profile covers roughly 76,000 clones, with around nine tenths appearing a single time and approximately 0.43% taken by the ten largest. Specimen: CD4+ T cells from peripheral blood mononuclear cells, collected in the second trimester of pregnancy. These receptor sequences come from a female donor with multiple sclerosis, enrolled in a pregnancy study.

V gene TRBV9 combines with J gene TRBJ2-3; TRBD2 matches 10 bases. The CDR3 extends over 16 amino acids. Germline CDR1 SGDLS, CDR2 YYNGEE. J lost 1 base, V lost 3 bases, and 5 bases had no gene match. The CDR3 DNA reads TGTGCCAGCAGCGCCAGGACTAGCGGAGGCACAGATACGCAGTATTTT. Protein sequence: CASSARTSGGTDTQYF.

This clone has only a few counts. This rearrangement joins TRBV27 to TRBJ1-6; D perhaps matches TRBD1 (6 bases). Germline-derived CDR1 and CDR2 are MNHEY and SMNVEV (reference sequence). The CDR3 contains 13 residues. V was cut by 4 bases and J by 6 bases, with 7 bases left in between. The CDR3, as DNA: TGTGCCAGCAGTTCAGGGGTTAATTCACCCCTCCACTTT. Its translation is CASSSGVNSPLHF.

The J gene is TRBJ2-7, the V gene TRBV6-5; 9 positions match TRBD2. Trimming removed 8 bases from V and 4 bases from J; junction bases left unmatched: 12. The CDR3 is 15 residues long. Germline V lookup: CDR1 MNHEY, CDR2 SVGAGI. CDR3 loop: CASSLLAGAGYEQYF. Written as DNA, the CDR3 is TGTGCCAGCTCTTTGTTAGCGGGGGCGGGATACGAGCAGTACTTC.

This clone showed up just once. This rearrangement joins TRBV18 to TRBJ2-7; 14 bases align to TRBD2. This CDR3 comprises 15 residues. Unmatched junction bases numbered 1, after V lost 6 bases and J lost 0 bases. CDR1 KGHSH and CDR2 LQKENI come from the germline V gene. The CDR3 here is CASSGTSGSSYEQYF. CDR3 DNA sequence: TGTGCCAGCTCCGGGACTAGCGGGAGCTCCTACGAGCAGTACTTC.

The chain links TRBV7-2 to TRBJ2-3; 8 nucleotides agree with TRBD2. Germline values: CDR1 SGHTA, CDR2 FQGNSA. V was clipped by 3 bases and J by 0 bases; unmatched bases: 5. The CDR3 length is 16 residues. The CDR3 is CASSFRLAQSTDTQYF. CDR3 bases: TGTGCCAGCAGCTTCCGACTAGCGCAAAGCACAGATACGCAGTATTTT.

This clone was counted many times. In the same sample, other DNA sequences code for this CDR3. The J gene is TRBJ2-7, the V gene TRBV5-1; D ambiguous. The CDR3 is 14 amino acids. Germline V gene sequence: CDR1 SGHRS, CDR2 YFSETQ. V gave up 0 bases and J gave up 0 bases, with 7 bases separating them. The CDR3 DNA follows: TGCGCCAGCAGCTTGGTGCCGGGCTCCTACGAGCAGTACTTC. Amino acid sequence: CASSLVPGSYEQYF.

V and J are TRBV4-1 and TRBJ2-2; 8 bases fit TRBD2. This CDR3 contains 20 residues. CDR1 is MGHRA and CDR2 is YSYEKL in the germline V gene. J was trimmed by 3 bases and V by 2 bases; bases with no gene match: 17. CDR3 in amino acids: CASSQSPPWGGGRYTGELFF. The CDR3 DNA reads as TGCGCCAGCAGCCAAAGTCCCCCATGGGGCGGGGGGCGATACACCGGGGAGCTGTTTTTT.

This clone was found a few times. The chain combines TRBV10-3 with TRBJ2-7; 14 bases are a match to TRBD2. The CDR3 length is 12 residues. CDR1 and CDR2 (germline): ENHRY, SYGVKD. Germline trimming cut 11 bases from V and 6 bases from J; bases unmatched to any gene: 3. The DNA for the CDR3 is TGTGCCGCCGGACTAGCGGGAGGCGAGCAGTACTTC. Its protein product is CAAGLAGGEQYF.

This clone has at least ten counts. This sequence joins TRBV7-6 and TRBJ2-5, with 13 bases fitting TRBD2. CDR1 SGHVS and CDR2 FNYEAQ come from the germline V gene. This CDR3 region has 15 residues. J was trimmed by 4 bases and V by 1 base; bases with no gene match: 0. For the CDR3, the DNA is TGTGCCAGCAGCTTAGGGACTAGCGGGGGAGAGACCCAGTACTTC. Residues: CASSLGTSGGETQYF.